These 32 T cell receptor beta chains were sequenced from one sample in a study of cytomegalovirus exposure and HLA in healthy donors. Amplification used 60 Vbeta primers and 13 Jbeta primers. Only in-frame clones appear in the TCRdb table, and some are missing; sequencing was by immunoSEQ multiplex PCR. Counted here are some 150,000 clones, around 75% occurring once; the ten biggest clones make up roughly 4%. The sequenced sample consisted of PBMCs. These receptors were obtained from a human donor in good health.

This clone was found a few times. This chain joins TRBV6-4 and TRBJ2-6, with 9 positions matching TRBD1. The CDR3 has 16 residues. Germline V gene data show CDR1 as MRHNA and CDR2 as SNTAGT. With V trimmed by 4 bases and J by 3 bases, 4 bases remained unmatched. The CDR3 sequence: CASSVEGQGGANVLTF. DNA of the CDR3: TGTGCCAGCAGTGTTGAGGGACAGGGTGGGGCCAACGTCCTGACTTTC.

The genes are TRBV27 and TRBJ2-7, with D uncertain. The V gene's germline CDR1 is MNHEY and CDR2 SMNVEV (reference sequence). The CDR3 covers 13 residues. Trimming pared 6 bases from V and 6 bases from J, leaving 15 bases between. Here the CDR3 reads CASSYEPPSEQYF. CDR3 nucleotides: TGTGCCAGCAGCTACGAACCCCCAAGCGAGCAGTACTTC.

V is TRBV5-6 and J is TRBJ1-1; 7 bases align to TRBD1. With 0 bases clipped from V and 6 bases from J, the junction kept 8 bases outside the gene matches. Germline values: CDR1 SGHDT, CDR2 YYEEEE. The CDR3 is 15 amino acids. The CDR3 reads CASSLGQGGIAEAFF. As DNA, the CDR3 is TGTGCCAGCAGCTTGGGACAGGGCGGAATCGCTGAAGCTTTCTTT.

J is TRBJ2-5 and V is TRBV15, with TRBD2 identical over 14 bases. The junction had 0 bases not matched to a gene; V was cut back by 0 bases and J by 3 bases. CDR3 size: 16 residues. Germline V gene sequence: CDR1 LNHNV, CDR2 YYDKDF (reference sequence). The CDR3 bases are TGTGCCACCAGCAGAGAGGGACTAGCGGGGGAAGAGACCCAGTACTTC. This gives the protein CATSREGLAGEETQYF.

V gene TRBV5-5 combines with J gene TRBJ1-5, with D perhaps matching TRBD1 (6 bases). Germline loops: CDR1 SGHKS, CDR2 YYEKEE (reference sequence). This CDR3 has 15 amino acids. Trimming took off 2 bases at V and 6 bases at J, with 15 bases between the two ends. DNA of the CDR3: TGTGCCAGCAGCTTTTCGGCGGGGGGCGGTCAGCCCCAGCATTTT. It translates to CASSFSAGGGQPQHF. Full variable domain (outside the CDR3, taken from reference TRBV5-5 and TRBJ1-5): DAGVTQSPTHLIKTRGQQVTLRCSPISGHKSVSWYQQVLGQGPQFIFQYYEKEERGRGNFPDRFSARQFPNYSSELNVNALLLGDSALYLCASSFSAGGGQPQHFGDGTRLSIL.

The chain links TRBV19 to TRBJ1-5; D is perhaps TRBD1 (5 bases). Trimming removed 5 bases from V and 3 bases from J, with 17 bases in between. There are 16 residues in the CDR3. Germline loops: CDR1 LNHDA, CDR2 SQIVND (reference sequence). The chain's CDR3 is CASSLTPQGSNQPQHF. CDR3 DNA sequence: TGTGCCAGTAGTCTTACCCCGCAGGGTTCCAATCAGCCCCAGCATTTT.

The V and J genes are TRBV2 and TRBJ2-1, with 7 bases fitting TRBD2. CDR3 length: 16 amino acids. Germline CDR1 SNHLY, CDR2 FYNNEI. Trimming at V came to 5 bases and at J to 1 base, leaving 8 bases not matched to a gene. The chain's CDR3 is CASSFPSGASYNEQFF. The CDR3 DNA reads TGTGCCAGCAGTTTCCCAAGCGGGGCATCCTACAATGAGCAGTTCTTC. The full variable domain, in which reference TRBV2 and TRBJ2-1 provide the parts outside the CDR3, is EPEVTQTPSHQVTQMGQEVILRCVPISNHLYFYWYRQILGQKVEFLVSFYNNEISEKSEIFDDQFSVERPDGSNFTLKIRSTKLEDSAMYFCASSFPSGASYNEQFFGPGTRLTVL.

This chain connects TRBV7-9 to TRBJ2-7; no firm D call. The V end lost 5 bases, the J end lost 5 bases, and 16 bases lay between the germline ends. The germline CDR1 and CDR2 sequences are SEHNR and FQNEAQ (reference sequence). The CDR3 loop spans 14 amino acids. The chain's CDR3 is CASSVSDQVHEQYF. The CDR3 DNA is TGTGCCAGCAGCGTCTCGGATCAGGTGCACGAGCAGTACTTC.

The chain carries TRBV5-4 and TRBJ2-1, with a possible D match to TRBD2 (6 bases). V was shortened by 1 base and J by 3 bases, with 17 bases between the two germline ends. Germline lookup yields CDR1 SGHNT and CDR2 YYREEE (reference sequence). The CDR3 consists of 17 residues. The CDR3 spells CASSLYTRGLVYNEQFF. The CDR3 DNA follows: TGTGCCAGCAGCTTGTACACCCGGGGACTGGTCTACAATGAGCAGTTCTTC.

This sequence joins TRBV7-9 and TRBJ2-5; perhaps TRBD2 as D (7 bases). The CDR3 spans 13 residues. Germline assignment: CDR1 SEHNR and CDR2 FQNEAQ (reference sequence). Trimming removed 5 bases from V and 4 bases from J, with 11 bases in between. This CDR3 is CASSPGGPETQYF. The CDR3 DNA reads as TGTGCCAGCAGCCCGGGGGGCCCAGAGACCCAGTACTTC.

The rearrangement links TRBV2 to TRBJ2-5; TRBD2 matches 9 bases. Germline V CDR1 and CDR2: SNHLY, FYNNEI. This CDR3 is built from 16 residues. The V segment lost 3 bases and the J segment 4 bases; nucleotides outside the gene matches: 9. The CDR3 is CASSDTGLAGGETQYF. The CDR3 DNA reads as TGTGCCAGCAGTGACACGGGACTAGCTGGGGGAGAGACCCAGTACTTC.

The chain recombines TRBV19 with TRBJ1-4; D possibly corresponds to TRBD1 (5 bases). Germline V gene data show CDR1 as LNHDA and CDR2 as SQIVND (reference sequence). The length of the CDR3 is 13 residues. V was clipped by 10 bases and J by 4 bases, with 13 bases between them. The CDR3 sequence: CATQENLNEKLFF. In DNA, the CDR3 is TGTGCCACACAGGAGAACCTTAATGAAAAACTGTTTTTT.

The rearrangement joins TRBV19 to TRBJ2-2, with 9 bases aligning to TRBD2. The CDR3 sequence is 19 residues long. V dropped 2 bases and J dropped 1; count of bases not matched to a gene: 11. The germline V gene encodes CDR1 LNHDA and CDR2 SQIVND (reference sequence). CDR3 coding DNA: TGTGCCAGTAGTATATACCTCCTGGGCGGGAGGGGGAACACCGGGGAGCTGTTTTTT. As protein: CASSIYLLGGRGNTGELFF.

J is TRBJ2-7 and V is TRBV19; 8 bases fit TRBD2. Looked up from germline, CDR1 is LNHDA and CDR2 is SQIVND (reference sequence). This CDR3 contains 15 residues. V trimming: 4 bases; J trimming: 2 bases; junction bases outside the gene matches: 7. The chain's CDR3 is CASSTGGRFPYEQYF. The CDR3 coding sequence is TGTGCCAGTAGTACGGGAGGGAGATTCCCCTACGAGCAGTACTTC.

The genes are TRBV7-2 and TRBJ2-5; weak D call: TRBD2 (7 bases). Between the trimmed V and J ends, which lost 4 bases and 7 bases, there was a span of 28 bases. The CDR3 is made up of 18 amino acids. Germline values: CDR1 SGHTA, CDR2 FQGNSA. In DNA, the CDR3 is TGTGCCAGCAGCTCCCAAGCTAGGGGGGGCAGGGGAGGTGGGACCCAGTACTTC. Its translation: CASSSQARGGRGGGTQYF.

The rearrangement joins TRBV5-8 to TRBJ1-1, with 9 bases aligning to TRBD1. The CDR3 length is 15 residues. CDR1 is SGHTS, CDR2 YDEGEE, per germline. Unmatched junction bases numbered 6, after V lost 4 bases and J lost 2 bases. The CDR3 DNA reads as TGTGCCAGCAGCGGGGGGGACAGGGTTAACACTGAAGCTTTCTTT. Its translation is CASSGGDRVNTEAFF.

The chain's CDR3 is CASSHSFPKVAVDTGELFF. The CDR3 region has the DNA TGCGCCAGCAGCCATTCCTTTCCGAAAGTCGCTGTAGACACCGGGGAGCTGTTTTTT. The chain uses TRBV4-3 and TRBJ2-2; no definite D call. CDR1 and CDR2 (germline): LGHNA, YSLEER. V was cut by 3 bases and J by 3 bases, with 23 bases left in between. CDR3 length equals 19 residues.

This clone came up a few times. The chain recombines TRBV7-9 with TRBJ1-1; 7 bases are shared with TRBD1. The CDR3 extends over 13 amino acids. CDR1 and CDR2 from the germline V gene are SEHNR and FQNEAQ (reference sequence). V shed 5 bases, J shed 6 bases, and the junction held 6 bases outside the gene matches. The CDR3 DNA reads as TGTGCCAGCAGCCTAAACAGGGGCTCTGAAGCTTTCTTT. Protein product: CASSLNRGSEAFF.

This clone was observed once. The chain carries TRBV4-2 and TRBJ2-7, with 7 bases identical to TRBD1. The germline V gene has CDR1 LGHNA and CDR2 YNFKEQ. This CDR3 has 13 amino acids. J lost 12 bases, V lost 0 bases, and 8 bases had no gene match. DNA for the CDR3: TGTGCCAGCAGCCAAGACCAAGACAGGGTACTGTACTTC. This sequence encodes CASSQDQDRVLYF.

The genes are TRBV6-5 and TRBJ1-2; maybe TRBD1 (5 bases). Deletions cut 0 bases from V and 5 bases from J, with 16 bases between. CDR1 MNHEY and CDR2 SVGAGI come from the germline V gene. The CDR3 covers 16 residues. The CDR3 DNA is TGTGCCAGCAGTTACTCACAACTGACAGAACTATATGGCTACACCTTC. Its translation is CASSYSQLTELYGYTF.

CDR3 in amino acids: CASQTDPSYEQYF. The CDR3, as DNA: TGCGCCAGCCAGACAGACCCTTCCTACGAGCAGTACTTC. This chain connects TRBV5-1 to TRBJ2-7; TRBD1 might be the D (5 bases). CDR3 length: 13 amino acids. CDR1 is SGHRS, CDR2 YFSETQ, per germline. V lost 7 bases and J lost 1, with 12 bases in between.

This chain joins TRBV6-1 and TRBJ2-5; 10 positions agree with TRBD1. The germline V gene encodes CDR1 MNHNS and CDR2 SASEGT. The junction had 15 bases not matched to a gene; V was cut back by 4 bases and J by 1 base. This CDR3 spans 19 amino acids. DNA of the CDR3: TGTGCCAGCAGTGTGCTGGGACAGGGGATACCGCTTTCCCAAGAGACCCAGTACTTC. Amino acids: CASSVLGQGIPLSQETQYF.

The chain combines TRBV5-6 with TRBJ2-7, with 8 bases fitting TRBD1. Per the germline V gene, CDR1 is SGHDT and CDR2 is YYEEEE. The CDR3 is 14 residues long. The junction had 8 bases not matched to a gene; V was cut back by 3 bases and J by 6 bases. CDR3 nucleotides: TGTGCCAGCAGCTACGGACAGGGTACGGGCGAGCAGTACTTC. Residues: CASSYGQGTGEQYF. The full variable domain, rest sourced from reference TRBV5-6 and TRBJ2-7, is DAGVTQSPTHLIKTRGQQVTLRCSPKSGHDTVSWYQQALGQGPQFIFQYYEEEERQRGNFPDRFSGHQFPNYSSELNVNALLLGDSALYLCASSYGQGTGEQYFGPGTRLTVT.

This clone appeared a few times. This chain joins TRBV30 and TRBJ2-1; TRBD2 might be the D (5 bases). V was cut by 2 bases and J by 0 bases, with 23 bases left in between. The CDR3 runs 19 residues. Per germline, CDR1 GTSNPN and CDR2 SVGIG (reference sequence). The CDR3 spells CAWSFPISGAISSYNEQFF. CDR3 in DNA: TGTGCCTGGAGTTTCCCCATAAGCGGAGCGATCAGCTCCTACAATGAGCAGTTCTTC.

The chain combines TRBV2 with TRBJ1-4, with D possibly matching TRBD1 (5 bases). There are 13 residues in the CDR3. CDR1 and CDR2 (germline): SNHLY, FYNNEI. Trimming pared 8 bases from V and 6 bases from J, leaving 13 bases between. CDR3 sequence: CASLRAGDEKLFF. Here the CDR3 DNA reads TGTGCCAGCTTGCGGGCGGGGGATGAAAAACTGTTTTTT.

This sequence joins TRBV27 and TRBJ2-7, with 7 bases identical to TRBD2. Germline trimming cut 9 bases from V and 0 bases from J; bases unmatched to any gene: 11. Germline CDR1 and CDR2: MNHEY and SMNVEV (reference sequence). There are 15 residues in the CDR3. The CDR3, as DNA: TGTGCCAGTCGCGGGGGTCCGTCCGGCTCCTACGAGCAGTACTTC. Translation gives CASRGGPSGSYEQYF.

The genes are TRBV27 and TRBJ2-1; 7 nucleotides agree with TRBD1. Trimming cost V 6 bases and J 9 bases; bases outside gene matches: 8. The CDR3 is made up of 13 amino acids. Germline V gene lookup returns CDR1 MNHEY and CDR2 SMNVEV (reference sequence). Here the CDR3 DNA reads TGTGCCAGCAGGCAGACAGGGCCCGGTGAGCAGTTCTTC. Translating it yields CASRQTGPGEQFF.

This clone appeared a few times. The chain combines TRBV7-2 with TRBJ2-7, with 12 bases identical to TRBD2. The CDR3 has 15 residues. In germline, CDR1 is SGHTA, CDR2 FQGNSA. The J segment lost 6 bases and the V segment lost 5 bases, leaving 8 bases of the junction unmatched. The CDR3 DNA reads TGTGCCAGCAGCCCGCGACTAGCGGGGGCGGGCGAGCAGTACTTC. Protein product: CASSPRLAGAGEQYF.

The genes are TRBV6-6 and TRBJ1-1, with D uncertain. Looked up from germline, CDR1 is MNHNY and CDR2 is SVGAGI (reference sequence). V was pared by 5 bases and J by 0 bases, with 13 bases between. CDR3 length equals 15 residues. Here the CDR3 DNA reads TGTGCCAGCAGTGAGGGAACGTCGATGAACACTGAAGCTTTCTTT. This codes for CASSEGTSMNTEAFF.

V gene TRBV6-1 combines with J gene TRBJ1-5; D gene unclear. CDR1 is MNHNS, CDR2 SASEGT, per germline. The V gene lost 4 bases and the J gene lost 2 bases, with 9 bases spanning the gap. This CDR3 has 14 residues. CDR3 residues: CASSGGWGNQPQHF. CDR3 coding DNA: TGTGCCAGCAGTGGAGGATGGGGCAATCAGCCCCAGCATTTT.

J is TRBJ2-1 and V is TRBV7-8; TRBD2 matches at 9 bases. The germline V gene encodes CDR1 SGHVS and CDR2 FQNEAQ. Unmatched junction bases numbered 8, after V lost 7 bases and J lost 4 bases. The CDR3 length is 15 residues. CDR3 protein: CASTMGGRAYNEQFF. CDR3 sequence (DNA): TGTGCCAGCACCATGGGCGGGAGGGCATACAATGAGCAGTTCTTC.

This chain joins TRBV19 and TRBJ1-1; TRBD1 matches at 9 bases. Germline CDR1 and CDR2: LNHDA and SQIVND (reference sequence). V trimming: 7 bases; J trimming: 1 base; junction bases outside the gene matches: 7. This CDR3 region has 15 residues. The CDR3 sequence is CASNRPGQGNTEAFF. CDR3 sequence (DNA): TGTGCCAGTAACAGACCGGGACAGGGGAACACTGAAGCTTTCTTT.